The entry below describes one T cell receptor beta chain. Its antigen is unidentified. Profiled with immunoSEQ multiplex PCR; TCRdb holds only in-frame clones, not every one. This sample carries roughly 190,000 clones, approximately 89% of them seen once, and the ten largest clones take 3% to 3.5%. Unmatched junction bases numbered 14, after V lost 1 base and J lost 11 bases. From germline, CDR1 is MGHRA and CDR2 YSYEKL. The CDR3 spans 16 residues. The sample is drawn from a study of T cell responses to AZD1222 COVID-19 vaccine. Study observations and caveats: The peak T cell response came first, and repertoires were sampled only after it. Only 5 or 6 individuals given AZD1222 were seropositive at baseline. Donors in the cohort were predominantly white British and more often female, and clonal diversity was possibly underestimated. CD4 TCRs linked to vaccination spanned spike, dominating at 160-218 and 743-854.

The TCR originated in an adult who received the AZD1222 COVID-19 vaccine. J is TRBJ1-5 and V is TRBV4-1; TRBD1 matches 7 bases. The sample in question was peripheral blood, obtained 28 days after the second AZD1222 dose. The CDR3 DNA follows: TGCGCCAGCAGCCAAGTTGCCTCCACAGGGGTCACGTCCCAGCATTTT. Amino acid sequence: CASSQVASTGVTSQHF.